The 19 T cell receptor beta chains below were found in one sample sequenced in a study of T cell repertoires in cytomegalovirus infection. These receptors' targets are unknown. One entry per CDR3 protein results from TCRdb running MiXCR on the reads. The repertoire holds 450,000 to 550,000 distinct CDR3 sequences, with approximately 42% as singletons. The sample was cultured PBMCs, taken from culture after CMV antigen stimulation. The receptors stem from a human donor in good health (CMV status not recorded). Some clones in this sample may be carry-over from other donors' samples.

In its sample, this clonotype was seen a few times. This chain connects TRBV19 to TRBJ1-4; D is ambiguous. V was trimmed by 7 bases and J by 4 bases, leaving 13 bases between them. Germline CDR1 and CDR2: LNHDA and SQIVND (reference sequence). CDR3 length: 14 amino acids. CDR3 residues: CASTTGLFNEKLFF. In nucleotides, the CDR3 is TGTGCCAGTACCACCGGACTCTTTAATGAAAAACTGTTTTTT.

This clonotype was seen only a few times. The chain couples TRBV19 to TRBJ2-7; 7 bases match TRBD1. V was clipped by 8 bases and J by 4 bases; unmatched bases: 5. The germline V gene has CDR1 LNHDA and CDR2 SQIVND (reference sequence). The CDR3 runs 12 residues. CDR3 in DNA: TGTGCCAGTGGGGGACAGCCTTACGAGCAGTACTTC. Translation: CASGGQPYEQYF.

The chain links TRBV10-3 to TRBJ1-1; D perhaps matches TRBD1 (6 bases). Trimming shortened V by 7 bases and J by 3 bases, and 15 bases separated the two germline ends. From germline, CDR1 is ENHRY and CDR2 SYGVKD. This CDR3 spans 14 amino acids. The CDR3 nucleotides read TGTGCCATCAACCAGGGGCCTGTTGACACTGAAGCTTTCTTT. It is translated as CAINQGPVDTEAFF.

The chain employs TRBV2 and TRBJ2-1; 11 bases map to TRBD2. The CDR3 runs to 16 residues. Germline CDR1 is SNHLY and CDR2 is FYNNEI. The junction had 10 bases not matched to a gene; V was cut back by 7 bases and J by 5 bases. This CDR3 is CASTLAGGGSNNEQFF. In DNA, the CDR3 is TGTGCCAGCACCTTAGCGGGAGGGGGTTCGAACAATGAGCAGTTCTTC.

V is TRBV25-1 and J is TRBJ1-5; D gene ambiguous. CDR3 length: 14 residues. The germline gives CDR1 MGHDK, CDR2 SYGVNS. V was pared by 1 base and J by 3 bases, with 7 bases between. In nucleotides, the CDR3 is TGTGCCAGCAGTGAATGGGGAGACAATCAGCCCCAGCATTTT. Translated, it gives CASSEWGDNQPQHF.

This clonotype appeared a few times. V and J are TRBV2 and TRBJ1-1; tentatively, D is TRBD1 (6 bases). Germline-derived CDR1 and CDR2 are SNHLY and FYNNEI. The CDR3 is 14 residues long. Trimming took off 6 bases at V and 11 bases at J, with 22 bases between the two ends. The CDR3 here is CASSSRGDTPSAFF. CDR3 DNA sequence: TGTGCCAGCAGCTCCCGAGGGGACACCCCGAGCGCTTTCTTT.

V is TRBV5-6 and J is TRBJ2-1; possible D gene TRBD2, 5 bases. The CDR3 length is 17 residues. With 2 bases removed from V and 0 bases from J, the gap between germline ends came to 15 bases. Germline V lookup: CDR1 SGHDT, CDR2 YYEEEE. The CDR3 DNA reads as TGTGCCAGCAGCTTAAGGCCCGGGAAGAGCTCCTACAATGAGCAGTTCTTC. Amino acid sequence: CASSLRPGKSSYNEQFF.

This CDR3 is CASSLSVALGEKLFF. CDR3 DNA: TGTGCCAGCAGTTTGTCTGTCGCCTTAGGTGAAAAACTGTTTTTT. The chain combines TRBV27 with TRBJ1-4; D is ambiguous. The V end lost 3 bases, the J end lost 7 bases, and 15 bases lay between the germline ends. CDR1 and CDR2 (germline): MNHEY, SMNVEV (reference sequence). The CDR3 spans 15 residues.

In this sample, this clonotype turned up many times. CDR3 sequence reads: CASSLVQGSYNEQFF. The CDR3 DNA reads as TGTGCCAGCAGCTTAGTCCAGGGGAGTTACAATGAGCAGTTCTTC. The chain combines TRBV7-2 with TRBJ2-1; possibly TRBD1 for D (6 bases). The CDR3 loop spans 15 amino acids. Germline assignment: CDR1 SGHTA and CDR2 FQGNSA. With 1 base removed from V and 4 bases from J, the gap between germline ends came to 11 bases. The variable domain in full, completed from reference TRBV7-2 and TRBJ2-1, reads GAGVSQSPSNKVTEKGKDVELRCDPISGHTALYWYRQSLGQGLEFLIYFQGNSAPDKSGLPSDRFSAERTGGSVSTLTIQRTQQEDSAVYLCASSLVQGSYNEQFFGPGTRLTVL.

The rearrangement links TRBV6-6 to TRBJ2-7; D is tentatively TRBD1 or TRBD2 (5 bases each). Germline V gene lookup returns CDR1 MNHNY and CDR2 SVGAGI (reference sequence). There are 12 residues in the CDR3. V lost 6 bases, J lost 3 bases, and 9 bases lay in between. CDR3 sequence (DNA): TGTGCCAGCAGAGAGGGGCACTACGAGCAGTACTTC. Its protein is CASREGHYEQYF.

V is TRBV7-9 and J is TRBJ2-1, with D possibly called TRBD1 or TRBD2 (5 bases each). CDR1 and CDR2 (germline): SEHNR, FQNEAQ (reference sequence). This CDR3 contains 12 residues. Deletions cut 4 bases from V and 12 bases from J, with 13 bases between. The CDR3 region is CASSSLGDMQFF. CDR3 nucleotides: TGTGCCAGCAGCTCACTGGGGGATATGCAGTTCTTC.

The CDR3 DNA reads as TGTGCCAGCAGCCTAAGGACTAGCGATCGCTCCTACAATGAGCAGTTCTTC. This encodes CASSLRTSDRSYNEQFF. This sequence joins TRBV7-9 and TRBJ2-1, with 9 bases that match TRBD2. The germline V gene encodes CDR1 SEHNR and CDR2 FQNEAQ (reference sequence). This CDR3 region has 17 residues. Trimming removed 5 bases from V and 0 bases from J; junction bases left unmatched: 8.

V is TRBV20-1 and J is TRBJ2-3, with 9 bases aligning to TRBD2. The CDR3 is 15 residues long. V shed 6 bases, J shed 5 bases, and the junction held 12 bases outside the gene matches. Per the germline V gene, CDR1 is DFQATT and CDR2 is SNEGSKA (reference sequence). CDR3 protein: CSAPKRGDLGDTQYF. CDR3 sequence (DNA): TGCAGTGCCCCCAAGCGGGGGGACCTGGGAGATACGCAGTATTTT.

This chain uses TRBV6-1 with TRBJ2-1; TRBD1 or TRBD2 may be the D gene (7 bases each). V was clipped by 6 bases and J by 9 bases, with 24 bases between them. The CDR3 loop spans 16 amino acids. CDR1 is MNHNS and CDR2 is SASEGT in the germline V gene. This chain's CDR3 is CASSFLRTGSGGEQFF. Here the CDR3 DNA reads TGTGCCAGCAGCTTTTTACGGACAGGCTCGGGAGGTGAGCAGTTCTTC.

CDR3 in amino acids: CASRDAAGGEKLFF. In DNA form, the CDR3 reads TGTGCCAGCAGGGACGCGGCAGGAGGGGAAAAACTGTTTTTT. The gene calls are TRBV25-1 and TRBJ1-4; no clear D gene. Germline V gene lookup returns CDR1 MGHDK and CDR2 SYGVNS. The CDR3 is 14 residues long. With 6 bases removed from V and 8 bases from J, the gap between germline ends came to 16 bases.

The chain has TRBV11-2 and TRBJ2-1; 8 nucleotides line up with TRBD2. Unmatched junction bases numbered 6, after V lost 5 bases and J lost 0 bases. The CDR3 covers 16 residues. Germline CDR1 SGHAT, CDR2 FQNNGV. The CDR3 bases are TGTGCCAGCAGCCTTCTAGCGGGTATCTCCTACAATGAGCAGTTCTTC. Translation gives CASSLLAGISYNEQFF. The entire variable domain, with the rest obtained from reference TRBV11-2 and TRBJ2-1, is as follows: EAGVAQSPRYKIIEKRQSVAFWCNPISGHATLYWYQQILGQGPKLLIQFQNNGVVDDSQLPKDRFSAERLKGVDSTLKIQPAKLEDSAVYLCASSLLAGISYNEQFFGPGTRLTVL.

The chain couples TRBV24-1 to TRBJ1-1, with TRBD1 matching over 7 bases. V gave up 3 bases and J gave up 1 base; unmatched junction bases: 4. CDR3 length: 15 amino acids. Germline V lookup: CDR1 KGHDR, CDR2 SFDVKD. As DNA, the CDR3 is TGTGCCACCAGTGATCCGCGGACAGGGAACACTGAAGCTTTCTTT. This encodes CATSDPRTGNTEAFF.

This clonotype has more than one count but fewer than ten. The rearrangement links TRBV7-2 to TRBJ1-5, with a possible D match to TRBD1 (5 bases). CDR1 is SGHTA and CDR2 is FQGNSA in the germline V gene. The V gene lost 3 bases and the J gene lost 3 bases, with 12 bases spanning the gap. CDR3 length equals 15 residues. The CDR3: CASSLSGSHNQPQHF. CDR3 DNA sequence: TGTGCCAGCAGCTTGTCAGGGTCCCACAATCAGCCCCAGCATTTT.

The chain combines TRBV6-1 with TRBJ2-2; the match to TRBD1 covers 7 bases. This CDR3 comprises 15 residues. In germline, CDR1 is MNHNS, CDR2 SASEGT. V was pared by 5 bases and J by 3 bases, with 6 bases of the junction left unmatched. The CDR3 loop reads CASSQTGIYTGELFF. The CDR3 region has the DNA TGTGCCAGCAGTCAGACAGGGATATACACCGGGGAGCTGTTTTTT.